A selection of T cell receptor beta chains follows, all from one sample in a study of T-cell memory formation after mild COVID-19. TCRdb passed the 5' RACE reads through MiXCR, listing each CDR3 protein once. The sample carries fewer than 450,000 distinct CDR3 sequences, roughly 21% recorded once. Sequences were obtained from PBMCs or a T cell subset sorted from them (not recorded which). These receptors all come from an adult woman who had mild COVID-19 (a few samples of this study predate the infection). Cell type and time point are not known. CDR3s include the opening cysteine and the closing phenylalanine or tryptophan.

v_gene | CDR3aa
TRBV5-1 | CASSFLAGYNEQFF
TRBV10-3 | CAIGQETQYF
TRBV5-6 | CASSGGRFTGELFF
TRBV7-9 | CASSLVEGRIAKNIQYF
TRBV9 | CASSVSGSTDTQYF
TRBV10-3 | CAISGGDRKNYGYTF
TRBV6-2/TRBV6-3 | CASSYLGTETPYEQYF
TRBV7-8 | CASSFGRGELFF
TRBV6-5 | CASSRRGQSRNEQFF
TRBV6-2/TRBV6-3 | CASLRFTGELFF
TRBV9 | CASSAAQGTLSAEQFF
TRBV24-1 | CATSDLAGQGDYGYTF
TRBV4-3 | CASSQETIQETQYF